One sample yielded the 20 T cell receptor beta chains listed below, sequenced in a study of cytomegalovirus exposure and HLA in healthy donors. This PCR relied on a set of 60 Vbeta primers and 13 Jbeta primers. Here immunoSEQ multiplex PCR was the method, and the copy in TCRdb shows in-frame clones only, minus some. Among some 150,000 clones listed, about 80% were seen once. Sequences were obtained from PBMCs. Source of these receptors: a man aged 25-45 years in good health and CMV-seropositive.

This sequence joins TRBV5-5 and TRBJ2-7; 7 bases match TRBD2. The length of the CDR3 is 15 residues. Germline trimming cut 4 bases from V and 3 bases from J; bases unmatched to any gene: 10. Per the germline V gene, CDR1 is SGHKS and CDR2 is YYEKEE (reference sequence). The CDR3 coding sequence is TGTGCCAGCAGCCCGCCCCTGGGGGGGGTCTACGAGCAGTACTTC. This translates into CASSPPLGGVYEQYF.

The table lists this clone with a few counts. The V gene is TRBV5-5, the J gene TRBJ2-7, with D maybe TRBD1 (5 bases). The germline gives CDR1 SGHKS, CDR2 YYEKEE (reference sequence). Trimming took 4 bases from V and 3 from J, leaving 11 bases between them. The CDR3 consists of 13 residues. CDR3 coding DNA: TGTGCCAGCAGCGCGTCGACAGTCTACGAGCAGTACTTC. Translated: CASSASTVYEQYF.

The chain is built from TRBV30 and TRBJ2-2; the match to TRBD2 covers 9 bases. Germline V gene lookup returns CDR1 GTSNPN and CDR2 SVGIG (reference sequence). Trimming took 1 base from V and 5 from J; bases not matched to a gene: 5. This CDR3 contains 15 residues. In DNA form, the CDR3 reads TGTGCCTGGAGTGATTGGGCGGGGGGGACCGGGGAGCTGTTTTTT. Its translation is CAWSDWAGGTGELFF. Using reference TRBV30 and TRBJ2-2 for the parts outside the CDR3, the full variable domain is SQTIHQWPATLVQPVGSPLSLECTVEGTSNPNLYWYRQAAGRGLQLLFYSVGIGQISSEVPQNLSASRPQDRQFILSSKKLLLSDSGFYLCAWSDWAGGTGELFFGEGSRLTVL.

The chain is built from TRBV7-3 and TRBJ2-2; TRBD1 agrees at 8 bases. V shed 5 bases and J 6 bases; nucleotides not matched to a gene: 5. The CDR3 covers 14 residues. Germline V CDR1 and CDR2: SGHTA, FQGTGA. The CDR3 DNA reads TGTGCCAGCAGCGACAGGGGAGGTGCCGGGGAGCTGTTTTTT. It codes for CASSDRGGAGELFF.

This clone was recorded once. V gene TRBV2 combines with J gene TRBJ2-3, with 8 bases aligning to TRBD2. This CDR3 region has 14 residues. V was clipped by 6 bases and J by 4 bases; unmatched bases: 6. Germline values: CDR1 SNHLY, CDR2 FYNNEI. The CDR3 DNA sequence: TGTGCCAGCAGGCCGGGACTAGGCGCAGATACGCAGTATTTT. This gives the protein CASRPGLGADTQYF.

The chain has TRBV6-5 and TRBJ2-1; D ambiguous. This CDR3 has 12 residues. The V gene's germline CDR1 is MNHEY and CDR2 SVGAGI. V was shortened by 2 bases and J by 5 bases, with 4 bases between the two germline ends. CDR3 sequence reads: CASSYQDNEQFF. The CDR3 nucleotides read TGTGCCAGCAGTTACCAGGACAATGAGCAGTTCTTC.

This chain uses TRBV28 with TRBJ1-5; 7 nucleotides match TRBD1. V was pared by 6 bases and J by 7 bases, with 6 bases of the junction left unmatched. The germline V gene has CDR1 MDHEN and CDR2 SYDVKM. There are 13 residues in the CDR3. This CDR3 reads CASRVQGYQPQHF. The CDR3, as DNA: TGTGCCAGCAGGGTACAGGGGTACCAGCCCCAGCATTTT. Drawing the rest from reference TRBV28 and TRBJ1-5, the complete variable domain is DVKVTQSSRYLVKRTGEKVFLECVQDMDHENMFWYRQDPGLGLRLIYFSYDVKMKEKGDIPEGYSVSREKKERFSLILESASTNQTSMYLCASRVQGYQPQHFGDGTRLSIL.

This clone has just a few counts. Here the CDR3 DNA reads TGTGCCAGCAGTGAGGACAGCCTTCCTAATTCACCCCTCCACTTT. The encoded protein is CASSEDSLPNSPLHF. This chain joins TRBV6-1 and TRBJ1-6; D is possibly TRBD1 (6 bases). The CDR3 sequence is 15 residues long. Trimming took off 3 bases at V and 6 bases at J, with 12 bases between the two ends. Germline CDR1 is MNHNS and CDR2 is SASEGT.

The chain carries TRBV19 and TRBJ1-6, with D perhaps matching TRBD1 (6 bases). The CDR3 has 14 amino acids. CDR1 and CDR2 (germline): LNHDA, SQIVND (reference sequence). Trimming removed 6 bases from V and 3 bases from J, with 9 bases in between. The CDR3 DNA is TGTGCCAGTAGCGGGACATTCTATAATTCACCCCTCCACTTT. Amino acids: CASSGTFYNSPLHF.

The rearrangement links TRBV25-1 to TRBJ1-4; 7 nucleotides agree with TRBD1. This CDR3 contains 15 residues. V lost 4 bases and J lost 0; bases outside the gene matches: 2. Germline V CDR1 and CDR2: MGHDK, SYGVNS. The DNA of the CDR3 is TGTGCCAGCAGTGGAGGGGGCGCAACTAATGAAAAACTGTTTTTT. Its protein product is CASSGGGATNEKLFF. The full variable domain, rest sourced from reference TRBV25-1 and TRBJ1-4, is EADIYQTPRYLVIGTGKKITLECSQTMGHDKMYWYQQDPGMELHLIHYSYGVNSTEKGDLSSESTVSRIRTEHFPLTLESARPSHTSQYLCASSGGGATNEKLFFGSGTQLSVL.

This clone was seen once. CDR3 amino acids: CASSPSGQRNQPQHF. The CDR3 DNA reads TGTGCCAGCAGCCCCAGCGGACAGCGCAATCAGCCCCAGCATTTT. The chain employs TRBV6-5 and TRBJ1-5, with D possibly TRBD1 on 6 matching bases. This CDR3 has 15 residues. Germline V gene data show CDR1 as MNHEY and CDR2 as SVGAGI. Trimming pared 6 bases from V and 2 bases from J, leaving 14 bases between.

This chain uses TRBV5-4 with TRBJ2-7; possible D gene TRBD1, 6 bases. The CDR3 sequence is 14 residues long. Trimming took 4 bases from V and 6 from J, leaving 17 bases between them. Germline V gene sequence: CDR1 SGHNT, CDR2 YYREEE (reference sequence). CDR3 sequence: CASSRERGGSEQYF. CDR3 in DNA: TGTGCCAGCAGCAGGGAACGAGGGGGAAGCGAGCAGTACTTC.

The V and J genes are TRBV19 and TRBJ2-1; 10 bases are shared with TRBD2. V shed 7 bases and J 5 bases; nucleotides not matched to a gene: 5. CDR1 is LNHDA, CDR2 SQIVND, per germline (reference sequence). The CDR3 consists of 14 residues. CDR3 sequence reads: CASTLSGGDNEQFF. The CDR3 coding sequence is TGTGCCAGTACCCTAAGCGGGGGGGACAATGAGCAGTTCTTC. The full variable domain, with the rest looked up from reference TRBV19 and TRBJ2-1, is DGGITQSPKYLFRKEGQNVTLSCEQNLNHDAMYWYRQDPGQGLRLIYYSQIVNDFQKGDIAEGYSVSREKKESFPLTVTSAQKNPTAFYLCASTLSGGDNEQFFGPGTRLTVL.

This clone has just one count. J is TRBJ2-5 and V is TRBV13; 10 bases are shared with TRBD2. The DNA end favors TRBJ2-7, so the J call may be wrong. The CDR3 runs 15 residues. Germline lookup yields CDR1 PRHDT and CDR2 FYEKMQ (reference sequence). The CDR3 loop reads CASSPRAGGSYEQYF. The CDR3 bases are TGTGCCAGCAGCCCCCGAGCGGGGGGGTCCTACGAGCAGTACTTC.

V is TRBV27 and J is TRBJ2-7, with 8 bases fitting TRBD1. The CDR3 is 15 residues long. V lost 2 bases, J lost 5 bases, and 8 bases stayed unmatched. CDR1 and CDR2 (germline): MNHEY, SMNVEV (reference sequence). The CDR3 region has the DNA TGTGCCAGCAGTTTACAAGACAGGGGTAACCACGAGCAGTACTTC. This codes for CASSLQDRGNHEQYF.

The genes are TRBV4-2 and TRBJ2-2; TRBD1 is a possible D gene (7 bases). Germline V gene data show CDR1 as LGHNA and CDR2 as YNFKEQ. The length of the CDR3 is 16 residues. V lost 3 bases and J lost 4, with 15 bases in between. CDR3 in amino acids: CASSHPGTAGTGELFF. In DNA, the CDR3 is TGTGCCAGCAGCCATCCCGGGACAGCGGGCACCGGGGAGCTGTTTTTT.

The table lists this clone with a few counts. The V gene is TRBV10-3, the J gene TRBJ2-3, with D maybe TRBD1 (7 bases). V dropped 7 bases and J dropped 7 bases, with 21 bases sitting between them. The CDR3 has 15 amino acids. Germline V gene data show CDR1 as ENHRY and CDR2 as SYGVKD. CDR3 residues: CAIIDQGGDGNTQYF. In DNA, the CDR3 is TGTGCCATCATCGATCAGGGGGGCGATGGGAATACGCAGTATTTT.

This chain joins TRBV5-6 and TRBJ2-2; a possible D gene is TRBD1 (6 bases). The V end was cut by 1 base, the J end by 8 bases, with 6 bases between. CDR1 is SGHDT, CDR2 YYEEEE, per germline. CDR3 length equals 12 residues. The CDR3 DNA reads as TGTGCCAGCAGCTTGACAGGGGGGGAGCTGTTTTTT. Amino acid sequence: CASSLTGGELFF.

The gene calls are TRBV5-3 and TRBJ2-7, with D possibly being TRBD1 (5 bases). TRBV5-3 falls under the ORF class, with uncertain function. Trimming shortened V by 0 bases and J by 7 bases, and 14 bases separated the two germline ends. The CDR3 runs to 14 residues. The chain's CDR3 is CARSLVSRALEQYF. Written as DNA, the CDR3 is TGTGCCAGAAGCTTGGTATCCAGGGCCCTGGAGCAGTACTTC.

The CDR3 DNA follows: TGTGCCAGTAGTAGGACAGGGGGTAACTATGGCTACACCTTC. Amino acids: CASSRTGGNYGYTF. This chain joins TRBV19 and TRBJ1-2; 10 bases agree with TRBD1. V was pared by 4 bases and J by 1 base, with 0 bases of the junction left unmatched. Germline CDR1 reads LNHDA; CDR2 reads SQIVND (reference sequence). The CDR3 sequence is 14 residues long.